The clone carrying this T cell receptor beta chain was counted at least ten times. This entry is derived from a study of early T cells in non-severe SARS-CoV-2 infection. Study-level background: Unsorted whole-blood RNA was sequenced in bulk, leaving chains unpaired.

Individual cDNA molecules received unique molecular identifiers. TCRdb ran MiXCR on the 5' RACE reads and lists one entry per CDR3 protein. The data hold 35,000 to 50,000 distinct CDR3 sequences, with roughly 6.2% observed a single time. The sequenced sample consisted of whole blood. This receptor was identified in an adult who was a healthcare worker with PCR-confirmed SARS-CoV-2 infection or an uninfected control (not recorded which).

CDR3 sequence reads: CASSFQETQYF. CDR3 DNA: TGTGCCAGCAGCTTCCAAGAGACCCAGTACTTC. The chain recombines TRBV7-6 with TRBJ2-5, with D uncertain. Germline CDR1 and CDR2: SGHVS and FNYEAQ. The CDR3 runs 11 residues. Deletions cut 3 bases from V and 1 base from J, with 0 bases between.